This TCR beta chain was identified in a study of shared clonotypes between healthy human individuals. Positive CCR7 selection of CD45RO-negative cells yielded the naive CD8 cells, and terminally differentiated effector memory CD45RA+ cells were excluded. The protocol was immunoSEQ multiplex PCR, while the TCRdb copy is restricted to in-frame clones and leaves out a portion. The table shows millions of clones, with about 95% occurring only once. With 4 bases removed from V and 5 bases from J, the gap between germline ends came to 10 bases. This CDR3 spans 13 amino acids. The V gene's germline CDR1 is SGHDT and CDR2 YYEEEE.

The rearrangement joins TRBV5-6 to TRBJ2-1; tentatively, D is TRBD2 (5 bases). The sequenced sample was naive CD8+ T cells sorted from blood. This TCR came from a man aged 18 to 35 in good health. CDR3 sequence (DNA): TGTGCCAGCAGCCTCCTGAGGGACAATGAGCAGTTCTTC. Amino acids: CASSLLRDNEQFF.